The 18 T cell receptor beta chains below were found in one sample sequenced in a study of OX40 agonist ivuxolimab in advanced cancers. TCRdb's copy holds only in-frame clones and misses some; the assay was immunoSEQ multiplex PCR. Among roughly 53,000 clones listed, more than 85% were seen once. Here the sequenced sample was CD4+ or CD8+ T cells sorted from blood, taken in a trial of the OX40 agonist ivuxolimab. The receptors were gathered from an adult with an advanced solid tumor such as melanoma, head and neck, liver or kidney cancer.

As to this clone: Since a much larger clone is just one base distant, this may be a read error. Here the CDR3 reads CAWRDRSWQPRHF. CDR3 sequence (DNA): TGTGCCTGGAGAGACAGGTCATGGCAGCCCCGGCATTTT. This rearrangement joins TRBV30 to TRBJ1-5, with D possibly being TRBD1 (6 bases). CDR1 and CDR2 (germline): GTSNPN, SVGIG (reference sequence). This CDR3 region has 13 residues. The whole variable domain, remainder taken from reference TRBV30 and TRBJ1-5, is SQTIHQWPATLVQPVGSPLSLECTVEGTSNPNLYWYRQAAGRGLQLLFYSVGIGQISSEVPQNLSASRPQDRQFILSSKKLLLSDSGFYLCAWRDRSWQPRHFGDGTRLSIL.

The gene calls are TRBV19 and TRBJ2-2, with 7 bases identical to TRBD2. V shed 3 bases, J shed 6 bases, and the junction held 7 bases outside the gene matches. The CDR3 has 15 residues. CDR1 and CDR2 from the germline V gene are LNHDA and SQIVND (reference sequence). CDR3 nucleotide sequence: TGTGCCAGTAGTATTGGGAGGGTCGGTCCCGGGGAGCTGTTTTTT. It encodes CASSIGRVGPGELFF. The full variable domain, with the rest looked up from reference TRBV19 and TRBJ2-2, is DGGITQSPKYLFRKEGQNVTLSCEQNLNHDAMYWYRQDPGQGLRLIYYSQIVNDFQKGDIAEGYSVSREKKESFPLTVTSAQKNPTAFYLCASSIGRVGPGELFFGEGSRLTVL.

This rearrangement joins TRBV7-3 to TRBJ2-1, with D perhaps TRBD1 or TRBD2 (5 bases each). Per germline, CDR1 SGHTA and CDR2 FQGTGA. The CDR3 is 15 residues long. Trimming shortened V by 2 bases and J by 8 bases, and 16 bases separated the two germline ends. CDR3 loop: CASSLSGRILDEQFF. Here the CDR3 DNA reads TGTGCCAGCAGCTTATCGGGGCGGATACTCGATGAGCAGTTCTTC.

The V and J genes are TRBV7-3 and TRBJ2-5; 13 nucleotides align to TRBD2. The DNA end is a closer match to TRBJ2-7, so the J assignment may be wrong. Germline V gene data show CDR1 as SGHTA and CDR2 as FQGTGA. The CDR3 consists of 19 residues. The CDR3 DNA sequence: TGTGCCAGCAGCTTACCAGGGACTAGCGGGGAAAAAAGCTCCTACGAGCAGTACTTC. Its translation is CASSLPGTSGEKSSYEQYF.

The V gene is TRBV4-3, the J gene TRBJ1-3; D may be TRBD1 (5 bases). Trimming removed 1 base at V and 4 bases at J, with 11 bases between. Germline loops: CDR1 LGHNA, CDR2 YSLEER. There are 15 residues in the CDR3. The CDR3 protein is CASSQVAGNGNTIYF. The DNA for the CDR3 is TGCGCCAGCAGCCAAGTGGCAGGGAACGGAAACACCATATATTTT.

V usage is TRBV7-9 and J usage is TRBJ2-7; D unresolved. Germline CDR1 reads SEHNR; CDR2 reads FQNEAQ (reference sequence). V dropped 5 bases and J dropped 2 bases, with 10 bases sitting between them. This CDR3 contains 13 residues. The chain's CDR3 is CASSRPSTYEQYF. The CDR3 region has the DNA TGTGCCAGCAGCCGCCCAAGTACCTACGAGCAGTACTTC.

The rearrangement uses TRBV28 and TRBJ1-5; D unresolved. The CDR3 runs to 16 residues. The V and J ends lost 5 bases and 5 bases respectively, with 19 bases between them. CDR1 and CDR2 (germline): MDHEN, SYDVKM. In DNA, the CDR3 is TGTGCCAGCAGTCTGCCGCCACTTAATCTTTATCAGCCCCAGCATTTT. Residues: CASSLPPLNLYQPQHF.

As DNA, the CDR3 is TGTGCCAGCAGTTACTTGGGGGAGCAGTACTTC. This sequence encodes CASSYLGEQYF. The gene calls are TRBV6-5 and TRBJ2-7; D remains ambiguous. CDR1 MNHEY and CDR2 SVGAGI come from the germline V gene. V lost 1 base and J 7 bases, leaving 5 bases between the germline ends. The CDR3 consists of 11 residues.

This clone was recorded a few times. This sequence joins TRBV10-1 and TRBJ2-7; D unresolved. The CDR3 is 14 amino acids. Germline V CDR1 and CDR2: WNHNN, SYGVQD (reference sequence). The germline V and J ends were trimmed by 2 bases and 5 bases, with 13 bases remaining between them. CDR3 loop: CASSEPGRDHEQYF. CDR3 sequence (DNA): TGCGCCAGCAGTGAGCCAGGAAGGGATCACGAGCAGTACTTC.

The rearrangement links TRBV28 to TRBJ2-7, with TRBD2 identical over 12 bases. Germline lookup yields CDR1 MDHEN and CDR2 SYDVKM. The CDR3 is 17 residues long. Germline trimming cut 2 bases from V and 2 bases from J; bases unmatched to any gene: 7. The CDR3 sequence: CASSLLGGLAGPYEQYF. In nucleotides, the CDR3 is TGTGCCAGCAGTTTACTGGGGGGACTAGCGGGCCCCTACGAGCAGTACTTC.

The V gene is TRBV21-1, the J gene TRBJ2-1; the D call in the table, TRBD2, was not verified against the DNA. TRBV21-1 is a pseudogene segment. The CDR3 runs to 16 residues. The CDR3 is CASSLLTSKDYNEQFF. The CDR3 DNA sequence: TGTGCCAGCAGCTTACTGACTTCCAAGGATTACAATGAGCAGTTCTTC.

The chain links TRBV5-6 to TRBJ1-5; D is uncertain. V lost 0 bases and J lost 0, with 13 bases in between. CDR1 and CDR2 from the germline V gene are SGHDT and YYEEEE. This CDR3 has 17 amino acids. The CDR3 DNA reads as TGTGCCAGCAGCTTGGCCAGGCAGGCGGATAGCAATCAGCCCCAGCATTTT. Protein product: CASSLARQADSNQPQHF.

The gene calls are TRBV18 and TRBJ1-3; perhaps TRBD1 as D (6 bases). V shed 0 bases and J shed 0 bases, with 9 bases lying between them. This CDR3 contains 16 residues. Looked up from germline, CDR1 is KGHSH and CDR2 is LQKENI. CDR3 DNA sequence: TGTGCCAGCTCACCACCGGTACAGGGCTCTGGAAACACCATATATTTT. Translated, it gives CASSPPVQGSGNTIYF.

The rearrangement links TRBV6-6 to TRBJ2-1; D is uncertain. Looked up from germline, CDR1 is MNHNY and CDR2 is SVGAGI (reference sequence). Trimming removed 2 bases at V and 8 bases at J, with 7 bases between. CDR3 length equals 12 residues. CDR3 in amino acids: CASSYLGDEQFF. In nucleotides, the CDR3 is TGTGCCAGCAGTTACCTTGGGGATGAGCAGTTCTTC.

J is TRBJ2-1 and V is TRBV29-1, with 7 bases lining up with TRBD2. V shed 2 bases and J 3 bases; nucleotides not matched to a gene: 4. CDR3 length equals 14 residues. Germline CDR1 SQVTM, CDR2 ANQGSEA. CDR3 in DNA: TGCAGCGTTGAACCGGGCGGGGGCTACAATGAGCAGTTCTTC. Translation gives CSVEPGGGYNEQFF.

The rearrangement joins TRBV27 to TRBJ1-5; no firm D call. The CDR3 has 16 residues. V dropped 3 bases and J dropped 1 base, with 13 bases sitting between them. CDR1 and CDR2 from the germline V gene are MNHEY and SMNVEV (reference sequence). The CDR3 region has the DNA TGTGCCAGCAGTTTGAAAGGGTCGAGGAGCAATCAGCCCCAGCATTTT. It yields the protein CASSLKGSRSNQPQHF.

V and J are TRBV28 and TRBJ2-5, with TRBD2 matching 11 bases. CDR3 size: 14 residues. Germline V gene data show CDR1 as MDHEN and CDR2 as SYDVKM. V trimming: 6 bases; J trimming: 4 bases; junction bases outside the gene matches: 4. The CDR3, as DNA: TGTGCCAGCAGGCAACTAGCGGGAGTAGAGACCCAGTACTTC. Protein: CASRQLAGVETQYF.

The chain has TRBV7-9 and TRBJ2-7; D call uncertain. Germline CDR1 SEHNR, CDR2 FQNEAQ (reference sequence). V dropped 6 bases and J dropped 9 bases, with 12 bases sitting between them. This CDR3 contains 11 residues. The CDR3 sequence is CASSPDFGQYF. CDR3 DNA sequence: TGTGCCAGCAGTCCAGACTTCGGGCAGTACTTC.